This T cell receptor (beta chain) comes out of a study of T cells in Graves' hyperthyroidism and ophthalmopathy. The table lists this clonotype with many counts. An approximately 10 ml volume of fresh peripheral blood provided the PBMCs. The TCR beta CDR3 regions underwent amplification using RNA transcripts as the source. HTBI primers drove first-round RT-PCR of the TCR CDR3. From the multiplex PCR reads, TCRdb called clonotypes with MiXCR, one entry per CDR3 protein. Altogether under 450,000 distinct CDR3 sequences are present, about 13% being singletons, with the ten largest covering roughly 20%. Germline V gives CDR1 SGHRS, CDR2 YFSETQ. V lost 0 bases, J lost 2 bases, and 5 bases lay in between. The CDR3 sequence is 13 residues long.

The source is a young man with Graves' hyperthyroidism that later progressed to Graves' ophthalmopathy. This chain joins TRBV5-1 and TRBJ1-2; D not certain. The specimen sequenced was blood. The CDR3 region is CASSLDGNYGYTF. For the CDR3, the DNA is TGCGCCAGCAGCTTGGACGGGAACTATGGCTACACCTTC.